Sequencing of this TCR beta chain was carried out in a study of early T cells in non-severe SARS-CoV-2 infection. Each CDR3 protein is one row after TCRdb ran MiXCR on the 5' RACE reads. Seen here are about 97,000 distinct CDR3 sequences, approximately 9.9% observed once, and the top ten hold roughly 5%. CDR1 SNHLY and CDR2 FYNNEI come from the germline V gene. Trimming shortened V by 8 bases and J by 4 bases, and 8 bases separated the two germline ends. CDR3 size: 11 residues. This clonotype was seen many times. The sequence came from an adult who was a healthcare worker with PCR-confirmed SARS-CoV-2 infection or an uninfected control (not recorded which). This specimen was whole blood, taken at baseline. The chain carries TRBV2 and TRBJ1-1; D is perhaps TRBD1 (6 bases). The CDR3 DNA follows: TGTGCCAGCGTACAGGGCACTGAAGCTTTCTTT. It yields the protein CASVQGTEAFF.